The 30 T cell receptor beta chains given below trace back to one sample, sequenced in a study of human T cells and chemical hapten exposure. TCRdb re-derived calls from the RACE reads in MiXCR, one entry per CDR3 protein. The table includes about 120,000 distinct CDR3 sequences, 12% detected once. Specified time point: patch test 1, 2 weeks after DPC sensitization. The treatment denotes: therapeutic diphenylcyclopropenone sensitization with weekly scalp DPC. The specimen comprised whole blood, sampled in connection with sensitization to the hapten diphenylcyclopropenone (DPC). The source of these receptors is a woman aged 45 to 65 with alopecia areata. Some clones in this sample may be carry-over from other donors' samples.

The CDR3 sequence is CASSQGIAGRTNEKLFF. The CDR3 DNA reads TGCGCCAGCAGCCAAGGAATTGCGGGACGGACTAATGAAAAACTGTTTTTT. The gene calls are TRBV4-1 and TRBJ1-4; perhaps TRBD1 as D (5 bases). The germline CDR1 and CDR2 sequences are MGHRA and YSYEKL. The CDR3 consists of 17 residues. Between the trimmed V and J ends, which lost 1 base and 2 bases, there was a span of 14 bases.

This clonotype was seen a few times. The rearrangement joins TRBV28 to TRBJ2-6; unclear D gene. V was trimmed by 6 bases and J by 0 bases, leaving 9 bases between them. Germline CDR1 MDHEN, CDR2 SYDVKM. The CDR3 is 15 amino acids. The CDR3 sequence: CASRPFFSGANVLTF. CDR3 nucleotides: TGTGCCAGCAGACCCTTCTTCTCTGGGGCCAACGTCCTGACTTTC.

This clonotype was seen a single time. V gene TRBV28 combines with J gene TRBJ1-1; D not resolved. Germline V gene sequence: CDR1 MDHEN, CDR2 SYDVKM. This CDR3 comprises 13 residues. The V gene lost 3 bases and the J gene lost 7 bases, with 12 bases spanning the gap. The CDR3 DNA reads as TGTGCCAGCAGTTTGAGAGAACGCCATGAAGCTTTCTTT. Translated, it gives CASSLRERHEAFF.

Many counts were recorded for this clonotype. V is TRBV7-2 and J is TRBJ2-1, with no clear D. CDR3 length: 12 amino acids. CDR1 SGHTA and CDR2 FQGNSA come from the germline V gene. The V end was cut by 5 bases, the J end by 10 bases, with 12 bases between. Here the CDR3 reads CASSQPAPEQFF. CDR3 sequence (DNA): TGTGCCAGCAGCCAACCTGCCCCGGAGCAGTTCTTC.

In its sample, this clonotype was seen a few times. The gene calls are TRBV12-3 or TRBV12-4 and TRBJ2-1, with D possibly being TRBD1 (5 bases). V lost 6 bases and J lost 8, with 17 bases in between. This CDR3 has 14 residues. CDR3 sequence reads: CASSTQGFMDEQFF. Here the CDR3 DNA reads TGTGCCAGCAGCACGCAGGGCTTCATGGATGAGCAGTTCTTC.

The CDR3 loop is CASSQEFQGYEQYF. In DNA, the CDR3 is TGCGCCAGCAGCCAAGAGTTTCAGGGCTACGAGCAGTACTTC. This chain links TRBV4-1 with TRBJ2-7; D possibly corresponds to TRBD1 (5 bases). The length of the CDR3 is 14 residues. The ends were cut back, 0 bases at V and 3 bases at J, with 9 bases in the middle. From germline, CDR1 is MGHRA and CDR2 YSYEKL.

There are many counts of this clonotype. The chain links TRBV28 to TRBJ2-1; 11 bases fit TRBD1. This CDR3 region has 19 residues. The junction had 19 bases not matched to a gene; V was cut back by 5 bases and J by 7 bases. Germline V gene sequence: CDR1 MDHEN, CDR2 SYDVKM. Here the CDR3 DNA reads TGTGCCAGCAGTGGGGACAGGGGGTTCGCCGTGTCGGTGTGGAATGAGCAGTTCTTC. Translating it yields CASSGDRGFAVSVWNEQFF.

This clonotype was detected many times. V is TRBV29-1 and J is TRBJ2-1; D call uncertain. The germline V gene encodes CDR1 SQVTM and CDR2 ANQGSEA. V was cut by 4 bases and J by 0 bases, with 7 bases left in between. The CDR3 sequence is 13 residues long. The DNA of the CDR3 is TGCAGCGTTGGGCTTAGCTCCTACAATGAGCAGTTCTTC. Protein product: CSVGLSSYNEQFF.

This clonotype came up once. The chain is built from TRBV5-1 and TRBJ2-2, with 12 bases lining up with TRBD2. CDR1 is SGHRS, CDR2 YFSETQ, per germline. Unmatched junction bases numbered 8, after V lost 9 bases and J lost 5 bases. The CDR3 length is 15 residues. This CDR3 reads CATKTSGGSTGELFF. The DNA for the CDR3 is TGCGCCACCAAGACTAGCGGGGGATCTACCGGGGAGCTGTTTTTT.

This clonotype came up a few times. The chain couples TRBV5-1 to TRBJ2-1; tentatively, D is TRBD1 or TRBD2 (6 bases each). The germline V gene has CDR1 SGHRS and CDR2 YFSETQ. There are 15 residues in the CDR3. The V and J ends lost 4 bases and 2 bases respectively, with 13 bases between them. CDR3 in amino acids: CASSGGRGTYNEQFF. Here the CDR3 DNA reads TGCGCCAGCAGCGGGGGCCGGGGGACCTACAATGAGCAGTTCTTC.

This chain uses TRBV5-1 with TRBJ2-3; D is perhaps TRBD2 (6 bases). V dropped 0 bases and J dropped 0 bases, with 14 bases sitting between them. Per germline, CDR1 SGHRS and CDR2 YFSETQ. This CDR3 contains 17 residues. CDR3 sequence: CASSLGYRGSSTDTQYF. In DNA form, the CDR3 reads TGCGCCAGCAGCTTGGGGTATCGGGGGTCTAGCACAGATACGCAGTATTTT.

This clonotype was detected ten times or more. This sequence joins TRBV7-2 and TRBJ2-2; the D call may be TRBD1 or TRBD2 (6 bases each). The CDR3 extends over 18 amino acids. Trimming stripped 1 base from V and 0 bases from J, with 15 bases between. CDR1 is SGHTA, CDR2 FQGNSA, per germline. The CDR3, as DNA: TGTGCCAGCAGCTTAGAATCGGGGGCCCAGGCGAACACCGGGGAGCTGTTTTTT. Translating it yields CASSLESGAQANTGELFF.

The chain recombines TRBV28 with TRBJ2-7; D remains ambiguous. Trimming removed 7 bases from V and 7 bases from J, with 20 bases in between. The V gene's germline CDR1 is MDHEN and CDR2 SYDVKM. The CDR3 is 14 residues long. For the CDR3, the DNA is TGTGCCAGCACTGGAGCGAACCATGTACGGGAGCAGTACTTC. Amino acid sequence: CASTGANHVREQYF.

The sample holds a few counts of this clonotype. V usage is TRBV2 and J usage is TRBJ2-1; 9 bases match TRBD2. The CDR3 spans 15 residues. V lost 6 bases, J lost 0 bases, and 3 bases stayed unmatched. Germline V gene lookup returns CDR1 SNHLY and CDR2 FYNNEI. Written as DNA, the CDR3 is TGTGCCAGCAGGGGACTAGCCCCCTCCTACAATGAGCAGTTCTTC. Translating gives CASRGLAPSYNEQFF.

The chain has TRBV10-3 and TRBJ2-5; the match to TRBD1 covers 8 bases. The CDR3 is made up of 18 amino acids. CDR1 and CDR2 from the germline V gene are ENHRY and SYGVKD. The ends lost 4 bases at V and 2 bases at J; junction bases unmatched: 15. The CDR3 coding sequence is TGTGCCATCAGTGCGTACGCTCAGGGGACAGGTTATCAAGAGACCCAGTACTTC. The encoded protein is CAISAYAQGTGYQETQYF.

The chain employs TRBV11-1 and TRBJ2-1; tentatively, D is TRBD2 (6 bases). The CDR3 sequence is 15 residues long. Deletions cut 7 bases from V and 6 bases from J, with 19 bases between. CDR1 and CDR2 (germline): SGHAT, FQDESV (reference sequence). The CDR3 sequence: CASNTRDSRGNEQFF. The DNA of the CDR3 is TGTGCCAGCAATACTCGGGACTCACGTGGCAATGAGCAGTTCTTC.

CDR3 in amino acids: CASSFLQGGDTEAFF. The CDR3 coding sequence is TGCGCCAGCAGCTTTTTACAGGGAGGCGACACTGAAGCTTTCTTT. V and J are TRBV5-1 and TRBJ1-1; possibly TRBD1 for D (6 bases). The CDR3 loop spans 15 amino acids. Germline assignment: CDR1 SGHRS and CDR2 YFSETQ. With 2 bases removed from V and 3 bases from J, the gap between germline ends came to 14 bases.

This clonotype was recorded many times. The chain joins TRBV5-6 to TRBJ1-1; D remains ambiguous. The CDR3 contains 14 residues. The V end was cut by 6 bases, the J end by 11 bases, with 23 bases between. Looked up from germline, CDR1 is SGHDT and CDR2 is YYEEEE. The CDR3: CASIEGPNSRLAFF. DNA of the CDR3: TGTGCCAGCATCGAGGGCCCTAACAGCCGGTTGGCTTTCTTT.

This clonotype was seen many times. The rearrangement uses TRBV28 and TRBJ2-1, with 8 bases lining up with TRBD2. The V and J ends lost 6 bases and 6 bases, in that order; junction bases with no gene match: 16. The CDR3 is 17 amino acids. CDR1 is MDHEN and CDR2 is SYDVKM in the germline V gene. CDR3 coding DNA: TGTGCCAGCAGGCTCTCGTCCGGGACTAGAGTTATCAATGAGCAGTTCTTC. It encodes CASRLSSGTRVINEQFF.

This clonotype was picked up many times. The chain recombines TRBV6-6 with TRBJ1-5, with no clear D. This CDR3 spans 12 amino acids. The V end was cut by 4 bases, the J end by 3 bases, with 4 bases between. CDR1 is MNHNY, CDR2 SVGAGI, per germline (reference sequence). The CDR3 nucleotides read TGTGCCAGCAGTTTCGTCAATCAGCCCCAGCATTTT. Amino acid sequence: CASSFVNQPQHF.

This clonotype showed up just a few times. The rearrangement uses TRBV12-3 or TRBV12-4 and TRBJ1-5; no firm D call. The CDR3 is made up of 15 amino acids. The V end lost 3 bases, the J end lost 3 bases, and 12 bases lay between the germline ends. Written as DNA, the CDR3 is TGTGCCAGCAGTTTTATTCTCGGAACCAATCAGCCCCAGCATTTT. It specifies CASSFILGTNQPQHF.

This clonotype was seen a handful of times. The chain couples TRBV20-1 to TRBJ2-1; 10 bases fit TRBD2. The V and J ends lost 0 bases and 13 bases, in that order; junction bases with no gene match: 9. Germline V lookup: CDR1 DFQATT, CDR2 SNEGSKA (reference sequence). CDR3 length equals 14 residues. The chain's CDR3 is CSARDLTSGAPQFF. CDR3 nucleotide sequence: TGCAGTGCTAGAGATCTAACTAGCGGGGCCCCCCAGTTCTTC.

This clonotype came up a few times. The chain employs TRBV29-1 and TRBJ2-2, with D possibly TRBD1 on 6 matching bases. The germline V and J ends were trimmed by 5 bases and 3 bases, with 10 bases remaining between them. CDR3 size: 13 residues. Germline V gene sequence: CDR1 SQVTM, CDR2 ANQGSEA. CDR3 bases: TGCAGCGTTAGACAGGCAGACACCGGGGAGCTGTTTTTT. It encodes CSVRQADTGELFF.

This clonotype has just a few counts. The chain is built from TRBV5-1 and TRBJ2-3; D gene ambiguous. Germline CDR1 is SGHRS and CDR2 is YFSETQ. This CDR3 has 12 amino acids. V lost 1 base, J lost 6 bases, and 6 bases lay in between. CDR3 amino acids: CASSLISDTQYF. The CDR3 bases are TGCGCCAGCAGCTTGATCTCCGATACGCAGTATTTT. The full variable domain, rest sourced from reference TRBV5-1 and TRBJ2-3, is KAGVTQTPRYLIKTRGQQVTLSCSPISGHRSVSWYQQTPGQGLQFLFEYFSETQRNKGNFPGRFSGRQFSNSRSEMNVSTLELGDSALYLCASSLISDTQYFGPGTRLTVL.

In its sample, this clonotype was seen many times. This rearrangement joins TRBV6-1 to TRBJ2-5; the D gene could be TRBD1 or TRBD2 (5 bases each). The ends were cut back, 2 bases at V and 7 bases at J, with 14 bases in the middle. CDR1 and CDR2 from the germline V gene are MNHNS and SASEGT. This CDR3 is 14 amino acids long. CDR3 region: CASSESGTVGTQYF. CDR3 in DNA: TGTGCCAGCAGTGAATCGGGGACCGTCGGGACCCAGTACTTC.

This clonotype was counted a few times. This sequence joins TRBV9 and TRBJ2-5; D remains ambiguous. Germline-derived CDR1 and CDR2 are SGDLS and YYNGEE. The CDR3 runs 14 residues. The germline V and J ends were trimmed by 3 bases and 5 bases, with 14 bases remaining between them. The CDR3 protein is CASSADVTTETQYF. CDR3 bases: TGTGCCAGCAGCGCCGACGTGACCACCGAGACCCAGTACTTC. Together with reference TRBV9 and TRBJ2-5, the CDR3 gives the full variable domain: DSGVTQTPKHLITATGQRVTLRCSPRSGDLSVYWYQQSLDQGLQFLIQYYNGEERAKGNILERFSAQQFPDLHSELNLSSLELGDSALYFCASSADVTTETQYFGPGTRLLVL.

This clonotype has just a few counts. The J gene is TRBJ2-1, the V gene TRBV2; 8 nucleotides line up with TRBD2. J lost 4 bases, V lost 5 bases, and 13 bases had no gene match. The CDR3 covers 17 residues. Germline loops: CDR1 SNHLY, CDR2 FYNNEI. CDR3 DNA: TGTGCCAGCAGTCCCACATTACCGGGACTAGGTTACAATGAGCAGTTCTTC. It specifies CASSPTLPGLGYNEQFF.

The rearrangement uses TRBV12-3 or TRBV12-4 and TRBJ2-7; unclear D gene. This CDR3 has 12 residues. Trimming removed 2 bases from V and 9 bases from J, with 11 bases in between. This CDR3 reads CASSLNVLGQYF. CDR3 coding DNA: TGTGCCAGCAGTTTAAATGTTCTGGGGCAGTACTTC.

This clonotype was seen ten or more times. The rearrangement joins TRBV12-3 or TRBV12-4 to TRBJ1-1; 11 bases fit TRBD1. CDR3 length: 15 residues. J was trimmed by 5 bases and V by 6 bases; bases with no gene match: 8. The CDR3 region has the DNA TGTGCCAGCAGCTCCGGGACAGGGGGGAGGACTGAAGCTTTCTTT. It specifies CASSSGTGGRTEAFF.

The table lists this clonotype with many counts. The V gene is TRBV11-2, the J gene TRBJ2-5; TRBD2 matches at 8 bases. The CDR3 has 13 amino acids. Per the germline V gene, CDR1 is SGHAT and CDR2 is FQNNGV. J lost 5 bases, V lost 5 bases, and 4 bases had no gene match. The CDR3 loop reads CASSRGLAETQYF. The CDR3 nucleotides read TGTGCCAGCAGCCGAGGACTAGCCGAGACCCAGTACTTC.